This T cell receptor beta chain was documented in a study of technical replicates of blood from a few donors. Repertoires were generated with immunoSEQ multiplex PCR, while TCRdb's copy carries only in-frame clones and drops some. The table shows about 59,000 clones, with about 97% occurring only once. This CDR3 has 20 amino acids. The germline V gene has CDR1 SGHNT and CDR2 YYREEE (reference sequence). V lost 0 bases to trimming and J lost 2 bases; unmatched junction nucleotides: 13. This clone has only one observation. V is TRBV5-4 and J is TRBJ2-3, with 12 bases aligning to TRBD2. Sequencing was carried out using T cells isolated from PBMCs. The TCR comes from a human donor in good health. DNA for the CDR3: TGTGCCAGCAGCTTGGGAGTACTAGCGGGAGGATTGGTGGACACAGATACGCAGTATTTT. Amino acids: CASSLGVLAGGLVDTDTQYF.